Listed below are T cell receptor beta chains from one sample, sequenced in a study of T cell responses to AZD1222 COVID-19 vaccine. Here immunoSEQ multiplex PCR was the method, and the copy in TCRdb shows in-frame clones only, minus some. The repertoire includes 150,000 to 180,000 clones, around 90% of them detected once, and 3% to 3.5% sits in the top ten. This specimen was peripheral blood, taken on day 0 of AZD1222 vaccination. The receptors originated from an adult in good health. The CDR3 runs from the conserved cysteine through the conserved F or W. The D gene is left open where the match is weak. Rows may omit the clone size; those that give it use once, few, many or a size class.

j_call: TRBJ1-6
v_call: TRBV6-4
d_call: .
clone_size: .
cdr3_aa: CASSDQGGNNSPLHF
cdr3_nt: TGTGCCAGCAGTGACCAGGGAGGGAATAATTCACCCCTCCACTTT

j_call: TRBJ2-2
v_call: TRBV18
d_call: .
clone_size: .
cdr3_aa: CASSLQGANTGELFF
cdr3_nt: TGTGCCAGCTCACTACAAGGAGCGAACACCGGGGAGCTGTTTTTT

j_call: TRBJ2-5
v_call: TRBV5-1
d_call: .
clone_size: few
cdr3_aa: CASRRGPQQETQYF
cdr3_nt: TGCGCCAGCAGGCGGGGGCCCCAGCAAGAGACCCAGTACTTC

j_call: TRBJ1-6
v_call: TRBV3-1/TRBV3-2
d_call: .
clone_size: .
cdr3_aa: CASSQDTVINSPLHF
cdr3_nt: TGTGCCAGCAGCCAAGACACGGTGATTAATTCACCCCTCCACTTT

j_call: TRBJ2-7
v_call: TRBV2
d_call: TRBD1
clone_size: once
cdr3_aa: CASSRTGGYEQYF
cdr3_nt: TGTGCCAGCAGTCGGACAGGGGGCTACGAGCAGTACTTC

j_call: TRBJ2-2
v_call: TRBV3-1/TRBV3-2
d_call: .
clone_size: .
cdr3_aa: CASSQSNSGELFF
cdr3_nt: TGTGCCAGCAGCCAATCGAATTCCGGGGAGCTGTTTTTT

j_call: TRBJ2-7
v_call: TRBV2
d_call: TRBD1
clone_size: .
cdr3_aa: CASGWGQGSYEQYF
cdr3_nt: TGTGCCAGCGGATGGGGACAGGGCAGTTACGAGCAGTACTTC

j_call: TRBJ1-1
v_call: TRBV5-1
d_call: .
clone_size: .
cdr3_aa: CASSLGGPAAEAFF
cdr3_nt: TGCGCCAGCAGCTTGGGTGGACCCGCCGCTGAAGCTTTCTTT

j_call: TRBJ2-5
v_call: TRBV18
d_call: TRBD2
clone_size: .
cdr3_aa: CASSPSGGQQTQYF
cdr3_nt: TGTGCCAGCTCACCGTCGGGGGGGCAGCAGACCCAGTACTTC

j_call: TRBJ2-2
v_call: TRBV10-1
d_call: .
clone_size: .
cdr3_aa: CASSDSTPPGELFF
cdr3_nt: TGCGCCAGCAGTGACTCGACCCCGCCCGGGGAGCTGTTTTTT

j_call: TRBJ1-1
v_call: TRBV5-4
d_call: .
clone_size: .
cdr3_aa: CASSLVPVDTEAFF
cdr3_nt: TGTGCCAGCAGCTTAGTCCCAGTGGACACTGAAGCTTTCTTT

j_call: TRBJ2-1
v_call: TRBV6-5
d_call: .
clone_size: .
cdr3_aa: CASSYRLASRDEQFF
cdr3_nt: TGTGCCAGCAGTTATCGATTGGCTAGTCGCGATGAGCAGTTCTTC

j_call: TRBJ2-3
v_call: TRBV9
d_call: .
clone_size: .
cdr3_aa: CASSQLGDGRSTDTQYF
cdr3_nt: TGTGCCAGCAGCCAACTAGGCGATGGTCGAAGCACAGATACGCAGTATTTT

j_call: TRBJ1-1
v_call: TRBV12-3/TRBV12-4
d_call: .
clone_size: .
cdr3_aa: CASTRGLNTEAFF
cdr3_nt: TGTGCCAGCACCCGAGGATTGAACACTGAAGCTTTCTTT

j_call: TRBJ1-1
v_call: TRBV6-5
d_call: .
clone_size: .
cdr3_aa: CASSDSRMNTEAFF
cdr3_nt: TGTGCCAGCAGTGACTCAAGAATGAACACTGAAGCTTTCTTT

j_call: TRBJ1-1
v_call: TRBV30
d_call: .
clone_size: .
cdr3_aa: CAWRHHGGPKNTEAFF
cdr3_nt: TGTGCCTGGAGGCACCATGGTGGACCGAAGAACACTGAAGCTTTCTTT